This T cell receptor (beta chain) was captured in a study of shared clonotypes between healthy human individuals. General study points: Larger estimated richness was generally seen in naive subsets than in memory subsets. Among a few donors, approximately 4.6% of naive CD4 clonotypes were found in common.

Naive CD8 cells were CD45RO-negative, positively selected for CCR7, excluding terminally differentiated effector memory CD45RA+ cells. There are 20 residues in the CDR3. Unmatched junction bases numbered 22, after V lost 5 bases and J lost 4 bases. From germline, CDR1 is LGHNA and CDR2 YSLEER. At the deep level, the assay was run. Generated by immunoSEQ multiplex PCR, the TCRdb table keeps only in-frame clones and is missing some. The sample has approximately 810,000 clones, approximately 92% seen once. About this clone: Its antigen is currently unknown.

The receptor's source is a man aged 25-40 years in good health. The gene calls are TRBV4-3 and TRBJ2-1, with TRBD2 matching over 8 bases. Sample: naive CD8+ T cells sorted from blood. This CDR3 reads CASSNQGILLADRSYNEQFF. The CDR3 region has the DNA TGCGCCAGCAGCAACCAGGGGATATTACTAGCGGATAGATCGTACAATGAGCAGTTCTTC.